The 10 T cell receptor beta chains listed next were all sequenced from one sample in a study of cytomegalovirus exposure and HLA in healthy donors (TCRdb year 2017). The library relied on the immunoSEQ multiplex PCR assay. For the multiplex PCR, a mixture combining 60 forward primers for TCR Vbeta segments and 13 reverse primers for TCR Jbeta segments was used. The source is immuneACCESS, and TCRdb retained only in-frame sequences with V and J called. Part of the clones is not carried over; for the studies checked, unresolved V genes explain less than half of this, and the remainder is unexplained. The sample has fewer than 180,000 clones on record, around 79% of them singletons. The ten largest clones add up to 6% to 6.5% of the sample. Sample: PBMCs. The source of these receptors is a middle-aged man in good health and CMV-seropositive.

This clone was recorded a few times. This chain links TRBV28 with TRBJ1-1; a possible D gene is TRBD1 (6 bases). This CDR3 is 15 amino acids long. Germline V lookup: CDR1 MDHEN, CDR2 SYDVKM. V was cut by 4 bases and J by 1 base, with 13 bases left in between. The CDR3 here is CASSSAGGRNTEAFF. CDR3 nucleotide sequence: TGTGCCAGCAGTTCCGCGGGGGGCCGGAACACTGAAGCTTTCTTT.

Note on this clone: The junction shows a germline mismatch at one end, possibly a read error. The CDR3 loop is CVSSVDTSSYNEQFF. The CDR3 nucleotides read TGTGTCAGCAGCGTAGATACTAGCTCCTACAATGAGCAGTTCTTC. The V gene is TRBV9, the J gene TRBJ2-1, with a possible D match to TRBD2 (5 bases). There are 15 residues in the CDR3. Germline CDR1 SGDLS, CDR2 YYNGEE.

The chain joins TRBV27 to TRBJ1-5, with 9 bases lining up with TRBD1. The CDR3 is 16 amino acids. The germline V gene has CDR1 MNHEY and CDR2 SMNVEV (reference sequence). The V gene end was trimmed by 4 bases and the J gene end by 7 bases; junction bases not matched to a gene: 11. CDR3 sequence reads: CASSSPGQGGPQPQHF. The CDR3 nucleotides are TGTGCCAGCAGTTCTCCGGGACAGGGAGGTCCACAGCCCCAGCATTTT.

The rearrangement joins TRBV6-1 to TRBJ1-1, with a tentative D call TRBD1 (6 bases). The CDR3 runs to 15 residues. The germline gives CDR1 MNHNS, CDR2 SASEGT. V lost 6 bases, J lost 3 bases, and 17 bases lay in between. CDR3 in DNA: TGTGCCAGCAGCCCCACGGGGGGCTGGTACACTGAAGCTTTCTTT. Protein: CASSPTGGWYTEAFF.

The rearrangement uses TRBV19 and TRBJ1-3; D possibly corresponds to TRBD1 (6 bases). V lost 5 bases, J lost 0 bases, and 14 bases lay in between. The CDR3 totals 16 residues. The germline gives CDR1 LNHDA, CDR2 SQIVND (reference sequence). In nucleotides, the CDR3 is TGTGCCAGTAGTGCCCCGGGACAACCCTCTGGAAACACCATATATTTT. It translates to CASSAPGQPSGNTIYF.

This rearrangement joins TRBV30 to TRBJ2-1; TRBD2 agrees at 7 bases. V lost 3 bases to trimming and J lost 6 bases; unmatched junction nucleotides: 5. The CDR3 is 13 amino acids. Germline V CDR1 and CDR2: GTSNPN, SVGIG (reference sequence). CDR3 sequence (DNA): TGTGCCTGGAGGTCGGCTAGCGGCAATGAGCAGTTCTTC. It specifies CAWRSASGNEQFF.

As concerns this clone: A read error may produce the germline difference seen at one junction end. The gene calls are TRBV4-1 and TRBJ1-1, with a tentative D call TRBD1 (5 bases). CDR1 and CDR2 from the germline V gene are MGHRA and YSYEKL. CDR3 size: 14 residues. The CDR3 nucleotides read TGCGCCAGCGGCCAACGTACAGGGAACACTGAAGCTTTCTTT. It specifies CASGQRTGNTEAFF.

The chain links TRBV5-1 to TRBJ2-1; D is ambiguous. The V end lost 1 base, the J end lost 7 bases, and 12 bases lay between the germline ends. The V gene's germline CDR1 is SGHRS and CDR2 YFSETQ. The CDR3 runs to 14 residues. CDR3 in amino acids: CASSLSASPNEQFF. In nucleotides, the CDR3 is TGCGCCAGCAGCTTGTCGGCTAGTCCGAATGAGCAGTTCTTC.

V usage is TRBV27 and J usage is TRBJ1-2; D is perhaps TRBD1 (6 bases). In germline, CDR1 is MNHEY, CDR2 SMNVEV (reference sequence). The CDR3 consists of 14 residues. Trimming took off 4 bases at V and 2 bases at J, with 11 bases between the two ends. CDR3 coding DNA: TGTGCCAGCAGTTCCCTACAGGGCAACTATGGCTACACCTTC. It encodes CASSSLQGNYGYTF.

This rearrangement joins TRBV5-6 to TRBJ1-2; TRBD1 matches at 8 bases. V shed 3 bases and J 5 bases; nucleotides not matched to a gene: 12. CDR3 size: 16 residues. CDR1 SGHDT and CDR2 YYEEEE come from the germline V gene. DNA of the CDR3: TGTGCCAGCAGCTCCCCCGGGACAGGCGGATCTTATGGCTACACCTTC. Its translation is CASSSPGTGGSYGYTF. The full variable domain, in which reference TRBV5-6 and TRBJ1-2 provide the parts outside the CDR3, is DAGVTQSPTHLIKTRGQQVTLRCSPKSGHDTVSWYQQALGQGPQFIFQYYEEEERQRGNFPDRFSGHQFPNYSSELNVNALLLGDSALYLCASSSPGTGGSYGYTFGSGTRLTVV.